This TCR beta chain was profiled in a study of T cell repertoires in cytomegalovirus infection. This clonotype was observed many times. V dropped 8 bases and J dropped 10; count of bases not matched to a gene: 13. Germline-derived CDR1 and CDR2 are DFQATT and SNEGSKA (reference sequence). The CDR3 has 13 residues. TCRdb independently ran MiXCR on the reads; one entry per CDR3 protein. The repertoire has about 300,000 distinct CDR3 sequences, about 9.1% of them found once; the top ten carry about 2.3%. This TCR was recovered from a human donor in good health (CMV status not recorded). Some clones in this sample may be carry-over from other donors' samples. The V gene is TRBV20-1, the J gene TRBJ2-1; 8 nucleotides line up with TRBD2. The material sequenced was PBMCs. The CDR3 DNA reads as TGCAGTACAGCGCGGGGGGCTCTAGGAGAGCAGTTCTTC. Translated: CSTARGALGEQFF.